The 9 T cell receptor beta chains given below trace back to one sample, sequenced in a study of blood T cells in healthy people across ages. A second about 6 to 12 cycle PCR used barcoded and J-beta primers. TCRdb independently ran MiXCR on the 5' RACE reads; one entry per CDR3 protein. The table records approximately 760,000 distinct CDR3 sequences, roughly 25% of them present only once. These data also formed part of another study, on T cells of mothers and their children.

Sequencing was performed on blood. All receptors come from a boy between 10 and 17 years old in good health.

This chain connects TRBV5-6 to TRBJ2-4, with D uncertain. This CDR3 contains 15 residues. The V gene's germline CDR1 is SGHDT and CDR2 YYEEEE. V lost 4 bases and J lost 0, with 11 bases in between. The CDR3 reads CASSPPVGAKNIQYF. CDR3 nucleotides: TGTGCCAGCAGCCCCCCCGTGGGAGCCAAAAACATTCAGTACTTC.

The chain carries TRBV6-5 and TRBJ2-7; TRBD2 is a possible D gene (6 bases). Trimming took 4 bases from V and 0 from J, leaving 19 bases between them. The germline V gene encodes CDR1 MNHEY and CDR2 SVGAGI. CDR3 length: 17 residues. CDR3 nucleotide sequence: TGTGCCAGCAGTTCGCTGGGACTGGGTCCAAGCTCCTACGAGCAGTACTTC. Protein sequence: CASSSLGLGPSSYEQYF.

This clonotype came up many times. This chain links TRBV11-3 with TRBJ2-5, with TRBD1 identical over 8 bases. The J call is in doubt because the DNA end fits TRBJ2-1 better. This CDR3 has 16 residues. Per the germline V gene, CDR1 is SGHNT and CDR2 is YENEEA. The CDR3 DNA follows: TGTGCCAGCAGCTTATACGCGGACAGGGTGGAAGATGAGCAGTTCTTC. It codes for CASSLYADRVEDEQFF.

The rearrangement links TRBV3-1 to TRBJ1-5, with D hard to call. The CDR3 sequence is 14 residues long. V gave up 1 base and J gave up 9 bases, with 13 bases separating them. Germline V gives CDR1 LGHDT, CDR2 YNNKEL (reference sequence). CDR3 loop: CASSQVVGKRPQHF. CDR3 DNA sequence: TGTGCCAGCAGCCAAGTCGTGGGGAAAAGGCCCCAGCATTTT. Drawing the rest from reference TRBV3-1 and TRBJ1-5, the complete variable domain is DTAVSQTPKYLVTQMGNDKSIKCEQNLGHDTMYWYKQDSKKFLKIMFSYNNKELIINETVPNRFSPKSPDKAHLNLHINSLELGDSAVYFCASSQVVGKRPQHFGDGTRLSIL.

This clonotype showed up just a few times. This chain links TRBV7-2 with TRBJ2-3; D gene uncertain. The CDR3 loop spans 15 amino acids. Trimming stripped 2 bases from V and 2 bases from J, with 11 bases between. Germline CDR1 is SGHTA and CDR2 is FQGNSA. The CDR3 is CASSLSRLSTDTQYF. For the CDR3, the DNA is TGTGCCAGCAGCTTAAGCCGCCTTTCCACAGATACGCAGTATTTT.

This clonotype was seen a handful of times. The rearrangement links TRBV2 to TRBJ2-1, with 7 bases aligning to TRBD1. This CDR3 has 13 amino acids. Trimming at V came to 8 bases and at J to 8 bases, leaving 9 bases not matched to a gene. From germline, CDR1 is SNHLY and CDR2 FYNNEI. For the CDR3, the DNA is TGTGCCAGCCTGGGGAGAGGGGGCGATGAGCAGTTCTTC. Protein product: CASLGRGGDEQFF.

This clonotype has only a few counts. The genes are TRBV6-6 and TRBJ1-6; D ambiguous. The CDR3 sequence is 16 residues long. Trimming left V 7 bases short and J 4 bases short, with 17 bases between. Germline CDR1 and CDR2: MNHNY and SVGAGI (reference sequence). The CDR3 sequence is CASTERRGNYNSPLHF. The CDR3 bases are TGTGCCAGCACCGAAAGAAGAGGAAATTATAATTCACCCCTCCACTTT.

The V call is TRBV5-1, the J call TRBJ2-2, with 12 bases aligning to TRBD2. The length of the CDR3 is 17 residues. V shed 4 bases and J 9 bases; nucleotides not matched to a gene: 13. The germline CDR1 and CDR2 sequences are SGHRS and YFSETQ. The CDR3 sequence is CASSLVLAGGVDRELFF. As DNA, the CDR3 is TGCGCCAGCAGCCTAGTACTAGCGGGGGGCGTGGACCGGGAGCTGTTTTTT. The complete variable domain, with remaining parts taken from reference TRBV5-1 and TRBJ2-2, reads KAGVTQTPRYLIKTRGQQVTLSCSPISGHRSVSWYQQTPGQGLQFLFEYFSETQRNKGNFPGRFSGRQFSNSRSEMNVSTLELGDSALYLCASSLVLAGGVDRELFFGEGSRLTVL.

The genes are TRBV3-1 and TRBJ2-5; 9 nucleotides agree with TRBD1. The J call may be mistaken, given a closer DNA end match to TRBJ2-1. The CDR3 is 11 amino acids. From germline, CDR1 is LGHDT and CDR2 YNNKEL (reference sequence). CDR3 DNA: TGTGCCAGCAAGTCACAGGGGGCTCAGTTCTTC. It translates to CASKSQGAQFF.